The rows below give T cell receptor beta chains drawn from one sample of a study of blood T cell repertoires in COVID-19. Generated by immunoSEQ multiplex PCR, the TCRdb table keeps only in-frame clones and is missing some. The table has 150,000 to 200,000 clones, approximately 90% seen once; the top ten hold about 0.98%. Specimen: peripheral blood. Source of these receptors: a man in his late teens or twenties with acute or convalescent COVID-19. Both conserved end residues are part of each CDR3. Fields, in order: CDR3 DNA, CDR3 protein, clone size, J gene, V gene, D gene. The D gene is left open where the match is weak. Size tells how often a clone was seen (once, few, many) or the class of an expanded clone, and some rows leave it out.

CDR3 DNA: TGTGCCACCAGGGGACACGGCACAGATACGCAGTATTTT; CDR3 protein: CATRGHGTDTQYF; clone size: -; J gene: TRBJ2-3; V gene: TRBV24-1; D gene: -
CDR3 DNA: TGTGCCAGCAGCTTAGGCGGAACAGGGGGCTTTGAAAAACTGTTTTTT; CDR3 protein: CASSLGGTGGFEKLFF; clone size: once; J gene: TRBJ1-4; V gene: TRBV7-8; D gene: TRBD1
CDR3 DNA: TGTGCCAGCACCTCTCGGGGGTATAATTCACCCCTCCACTTT; CDR3 protein: CASTSRGYNSPLHF; clone size: -; J gene: TRBJ1-6; V gene: TRBV28; D gene: -
CDR3 DNA: TGTGCCAGTAGTATTGCCGGAGGGTTTTCCGTGACTAATGAAAAACTGTTTTTT; CDR3 protein: CASSIAGGFSVTNEKLFF; clone size: -; J gene: TRBJ1-4; V gene: TRBV19; D gene: -
CDR3 DNA: TGTGCCAGCAGCTTATGGGCGCGGGGTAACAATGAGCAGTTCTTC; CDR3 protein: CASSLWARGNNEQFF; clone size: -; J gene: TRBJ2-1; V gene: TRBV7-2; D gene: -
CDR3 DNA: TGTGCCAGCAGTGAATCAAGGGGATCCTATGGCTACACCTTC; CDR3 protein: CASSESRGSYGYTF; clone size: once; J gene: TRBJ1-2; V gene: TRBV25-1; D gene: -
CDR3 DNA: TGTGCCAGCAGCGGGGGCGGCTTTCGCAATCAGCCCCAGCATTTT; CDR3 protein: CASSGGGFRNQPQHF; clone size: once; J gene: TRBJ1-5; V gene: TRBV7-2; D gene: -
CDR3 DNA: TGCGCCAGCAGCCAAGATGGGGCAGGTAATCAGCCCCAGCATTTT; CDR3 protein: CASSQDGAGNQPQHF; clone size: once; J gene: TRBJ1-5; V gene: TRBV4-1; D gene: -
CDR3 DNA: TGTGCCAGTAGTATCTGGAACACTGAAGCTTTCTTT; CDR3 protein: CASSIWNTEAFF; clone size: -; J gene: TRBJ1-1; V gene: TRBV19; D gene: -
CDR3 DNA: TGTGCCAGCAACGTCAGGGGGCGAACTGAAGCTTTCTTT; CDR3 protein: CASNVRGRTEAFF; clone size: -; J gene: TRBJ1-1; V gene: TRBV6-5; D gene: TRBD1
CDR3 DNA: TGTGCCATCAGTGCGGGGACTAGCGGGGAACAAGAGACCCAGTACTTC; CDR3 protein: CAISAGTSGEQETQYF; clone size: -; J gene: TRBJ2-5; V gene: TRBV10-3; D gene: TRBD2
CDR3 DNA: TGTGCCAGCTCACTTCAGGGAGGCGAGACCCAGTACTTC; CDR3 protein: CASSLQGGETQYF; clone size: few; J gene: TRBJ2-5; V gene: TRBV18; D gene: -
CDR3 DNA: TGTGCCAGCAGCTCGATGGTACAGGGTGAAGCTTTCTTT; CDR3 protein: CASSSMVQGEAFF; clone size: once; J gene: TRBJ1-1; V gene: TRBV7-8; D gene: -
CDR3 DNA: TGTGCCAGCAGCTTGGATGCTAAAGATGAAAAACTGTTTTTT; CDR3 protein: CASSLDAKDEKLFF; clone size: -; J gene: TRBJ1-4; V gene: TRBV5-4; D gene: -
CDR3 DNA: TGTGCTAGTGGTTTGGGACTTAGCAATCAGCCCCAGCATTTT; CDR3 protein: CASGLGLSNQPQHF; clone size: -; J gene: TRBJ1-5; V gene: TRBV12-5; D gene: -
CDR3 DNA: TGTGCCAGCAGCTACCAGAGAGGTGCTAACTATGGCTACACCTTC; CDR3 protein: CASSYQRGANYGYTF; clone size: once; J gene: TRBJ1-2; V gene: TRBV7-2; D gene: -
CDR3 DNA: TGCAGCGGCTCTCGCGGCACTGCTAGCACAGATACGCAGTATTTT; CDR3 protein: CSGSRGTASTDTQYF; clone size: -; J gene: TRBJ2-3; V gene: TRBV29-1; D gene: -
CDR3 DNA: TGTGCCAGCAGCGTATTACTAGCGGGGGGGCCCTATACGCAGTATTTT; CDR3 protein: CASSVLLAGGPYTQYF; clone size: -; J gene: TRBJ2-3; V gene: TRBV7-9; D gene: TRBD2
CDR3 DNA: TGTGCCAGTAGTCGGGGAACTAGCGGGGGGCGTGATACGCAGTATTTT; CDR3 protein: CASSRGTSGGRDTQYF; clone size: -; J gene: TRBJ2-3; V gene: TRBV19; D gene: TRBD2
CDR3 DNA: TGTGCCGGCGCTTGGGGGGGCAATCAGCCCCAGCATTTC; CDR3 protein: CAGAWGGNQPQHF; clone size: -; J gene: TRBJ1-5; V gene: TRBV30; D gene: -
CDR3 DNA: TGTGCCAGCAGTCTACTAGCGGGGGCTGGAGAGACCCAGTACTTC; CDR3 protein: CASSLLAGAGETQYF; clone size: -; J gene: TRBJ2-5; V gene: TRBV27; D gene: TRBD2
CDR3 DNA: TGCGCCAGCAGCTTGGGGACAGCGAACACCGGGGAGCTGTTTTTT; CDR3 protein: CASSLGTANTGELFF; clone size: few; J gene: TRBJ2-2; V gene: TRBV5-1; D gene: -
CDR3 DNA: TGTGCCAGCAGTGGGGCAGAGAACACCGGGGAGCTGTTTTTT; CDR3 protein: CASSGAENTGELFF; clone size: -; J gene: TRBJ2-2; V gene: TRBV2; D gene: -
CDR3 DNA: TGTGCCTGGAGTGGACAGACCCACACCGGGGAGCTGTTTTTT; CDR3 protein: CAWSGQTHTGELFF; clone size: -; J gene: TRBJ2-2; V gene: TRBV30; D gene: -
CDR3 DNA: TGTGCCACCACGGGGCCTAGCACCTACAATGAGCAGTTCTTC; CDR3 protein: CATTGPSTYNEQFF; clone size: -; J gene: TRBJ2-1; V gene: TRBV7-9; D gene: -
CDR3 DNA: TGTGCCAGCAGCGCCACCGGGTTCGGCTCCTATAATTCACCCCTCCACTTT; CDR3 protein: CASSATGFGSYNSPLHF; clone size: -; J gene: TRBJ1-6; V gene: TRBV7-2; D gene: -